This is a list of T cell receptor beta chains from one sample in a study of CD8 T cells in ankylosing spondylitis. TCRdb recomputed calls from the 5' RACE reads with MiXCR, one row per CDR3 protein. The sample includes more than 150,000 distinct CDR3 sequences, 9.5% to 15% of them seen just once. Material for sequencing was blood, either unsorted or a sorted T cell fraction (not recorded which). These receptors all come from a male donor with ankylosing spondylitis or in good health (not recorded which). CDR3s include the opening cysteine and the closing phenylalanine or tryptophan. Each record gives: J gene, V gene, CDR3 protein.

J gene: TRBJ2-4
V gene: TRBV21-1
CDR3 protein: CASSKIPPGQGLNIQYF

J gene: TRBJ1-2
V gene: TRBV12-3/TRBV12-4
CDR3 protein: CASSLGDRVRYGYTF

J gene: TRBJ2-1
V gene: TRBV13
CDR3 protein: CASSLRGENGGEQFF

J gene: TRBJ2-1
V gene: TRBV20-1
CDR3 protein: CSARDRTSGGQFF

J gene: TRBJ2-1
V gene: TRBV5-1
CDR3 protein: CASSLGLAGVVEEQFF

J gene: TRBJ2-4
V gene: TRBV11-3
CDR3 protein: CASSLGLAGSKYF

J gene: TRBJ2-7
V gene: TRBV11-2
CDR3 protein: CASSGSGGDLLRDWQYF

J gene: TRBJ1-5
V gene: TRBV12-3/TRBV12-4
CDR3 protein: CASSLGESTGAHQPQHF

J gene: TRBJ2-7
V gene: TRBV7-8
CDR3 protein: CASSLGDGPTYEQYF

J gene: TRBJ2-5
V gene: TRBV19
CDR3 protein: CASSTANQETQYF

J gene: TRBJ2-1
V gene: TRBV3-1
CDR3 protein: CASSQSRTDNEQFF

J gene: TRBJ2-5
V gene: TRBV6-5
CDR3 protein: CASSSFRAGAETQYF

J gene: TRBJ2-1
V gene: TRBV14
CDR3 protein: CASSGWLAANNEQFF

J gene: TRBJ1-2
V gene: TRBV7-6
CDR3 protein: CASSSQGFGYTF

J gene: TRBJ2-1
V gene: TRBV6-1
CDR3 protein: CASGQGARPYNEQFF

J gene: TRBJ2-2
V gene: TRBV24-1
CDR3 protein: CARDNTGELFF

J gene: TRBJ2-7
V gene: TRBV12-3/TRBV12-4
CDR3 protein: CASSPQDRSYEQYF

J gene: TRBJ2-2
V gene: TRBV12-3/TRBV12-4
CDR3 protein: CASSEERRSAGELFF

J gene: TRBJ1-4
V gene: TRBV12-3/TRBV12-4
CDR3 protein: CASSLLGATNEKLFF

J gene: TRBJ2-3
V gene: TRBV12-3/TRBV12-4
CDR3 protein: CASSFSGGQVSDTQYF

J gene: TRBJ2-3
V gene: TRBV21-1
CDR3 protein: CASSKIPGPRTDTQYF

J gene: TRBJ2-3
V gene: TRBV9
CDR3 protein: CASSEPSGGGDTQYF

J gene: TRBJ1-2
V gene: TRBV20-1
CDR3 protein: CSARDGDTF

J gene: TRBJ1-5
V gene: TRBV6-1
CDR3 protein: CASRETGISNQPQHF

J gene: TRBJ1-1
V gene: TRBV4-1
CDR3 protein: CASSQDQQGNTEAFF

J gene: TRBJ2-1
V gene: TRBV13
CDR3 protein: CASSLQPHEQFF

J gene: TRBJ2-1
V gene: TRBV12-3/TRBV12-4
CDR3 protein: CASSLRTGYNEQFF

J gene: TRBJ1-2
V gene: TRBV7-9
CDR3 protein: CASSPAHLANSNYGYTF

J gene: TRBJ2-2
V gene: TRBV9
CDR3 protein: CASSLSERRTLNTGELFF

J gene: TRBJ2-2
V gene: TRBV6-1
CDR3 protein: CASNGAGELFF

J gene: TRBJ1-4
V gene: TRBV11-3
CDR3 protein: CASSLTTSSIEWWNEKLFF

J gene: TRBJ1-1
V gene: TRBV4-2
CDR3 protein: CASSQEVGRPDEAFF

J gene: TRBJ2-5
V gene: TRBV20-1
CDR3 protein: CSARSRDRPRETQYF

J gene: TRBJ2-5
V gene: TRBV5-1
CDR3 protein: CASSLKGLEFYETQYF

J gene: TRBJ2-1
V gene: TRBV11-3
CDR3 protein: CASSIYRGSSYNEQFF

J gene: TRBJ2-7
V gene: TRBV2
CDR3 protein: CASSEALHEQYF

J gene: TRBJ1-1
V gene: TRBV12-3/TRBV12-4
CDR3 protein: CASSHSAQEPEAFF

J gene: TRBJ2-2
V gene: TRBV10-3
CDR3 protein: CAILTTSGANTGELFF

J gene: TRBJ2-5
V gene: TRBV5-1
CDR3 protein: CASSTLLVVQETQYF

J gene: TRBJ2-7
V gene: TRBV6-1
CDR3 protein: CASSGPGQAPDEQYF

J gene: TRBJ2-5
V gene: TRBV10-3
CDR3 protein: CAISESGTDQETQYF

J gene: TRBJ2-5
V gene: TRBV4-1
CDR3 protein: CASSQPGAQETQYF

J gene: TRBJ1-1
V gene: TRBV2
CDR3 protein: CASSSSRDLADTEAFF

J gene: TRBJ2-1
V gene: TRBV4-1
CDR3 protein: CASSQDSSYNEQFF

J gene: TRBJ2-7
V gene: TRBV6-5
CDR3 protein: CASSYPGTASYEQYF

J gene: TRBJ2-7
V gene: TRBV27
CDR3 protein: CASTLHQGSYEQYF

J gene: TRBJ1-4
V gene: TRBV4-2
CDR3 protein: CASSQEQGRSEKLFF

J gene: TRBJ2-5
V gene: TRBV20-1
CDR3 protein: CSASKGLEETQYF

J gene: TRBJ2-3
V gene: TRBV30
CDR3 protein: CAWGGPLSTDTQYF

J gene: TRBJ2-7
V gene: TRBV12-3/TRBV12-4
CDR3 protein: CASSWSGSYEQYF

J gene: TRBJ2-3
V gene: TRBV4-1
CDR3 protein: CASSQGQGTQYF

J gene: TRBJ1-1
V gene: TRBV27
CDR3 protein: CASSSWGTEAFF

J gene: TRBJ2-3
V gene: TRBV27
CDR3 protein: CASSSLGQSSTDTQYF

J gene: TRBJ1-1
V gene: TRBV4-1
CDR3 protein: CASSQDHGGYTEAFF

J gene: TRBJ1-1
V gene: TRBV29-1
CDR3 protein: CSVSRGWGTEAFF